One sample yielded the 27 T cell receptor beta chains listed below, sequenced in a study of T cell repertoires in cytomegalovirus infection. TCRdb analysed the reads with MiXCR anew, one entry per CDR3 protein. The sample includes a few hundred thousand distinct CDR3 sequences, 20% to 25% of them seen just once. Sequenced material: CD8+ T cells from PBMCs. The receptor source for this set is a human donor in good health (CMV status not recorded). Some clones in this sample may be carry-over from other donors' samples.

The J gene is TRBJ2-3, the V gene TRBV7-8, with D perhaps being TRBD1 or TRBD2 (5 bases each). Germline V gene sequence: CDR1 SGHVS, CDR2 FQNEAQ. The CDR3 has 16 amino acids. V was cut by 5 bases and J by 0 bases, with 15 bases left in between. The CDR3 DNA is TGTGCCAGCAGCCGGGGCGTAGGAACTAGCACAGATACGCAGTATTTT. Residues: CASSRGVGTSTDTQYF.

As DNA, the CDR3 is TGTGCCAGCCCAACAGGGCTTGAAGCTTTCTTT. It yields the protein CASPTGLEAFF. The genes are TRBV2 and TRBJ1-1, with D perhaps TRBD1 (6 bases). The CDR3 totals 11 residues. V lost 8 bases to trimming and J lost 7 bases, with 11 bases between them. The germline gives CDR1 SNHLY, CDR2 FYNNEI.

CDR3 in amino acids: CASSFTDYEQYF. As DNA, the CDR3 is TGTGCCAGCAGCTTCACAGATTACGAGCAGTACTTC. The chain joins TRBV7-6 to TRBJ2-7; D is unresolved. CDR1 SGHVS and CDR2 FNYEAQ come from the germline V gene. There are 12 residues in the CDR3. Deletions cut 3 bases from V and 4 bases from J, with 7 bases between.

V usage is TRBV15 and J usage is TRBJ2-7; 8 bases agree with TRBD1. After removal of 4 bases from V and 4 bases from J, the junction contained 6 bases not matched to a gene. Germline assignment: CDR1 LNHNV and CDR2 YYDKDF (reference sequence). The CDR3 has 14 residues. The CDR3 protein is CATSIGQGGYEQYF. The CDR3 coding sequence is TGTGCCACCAGCATTGGACAGGGAGGTTACGAGCAGTACTTC.

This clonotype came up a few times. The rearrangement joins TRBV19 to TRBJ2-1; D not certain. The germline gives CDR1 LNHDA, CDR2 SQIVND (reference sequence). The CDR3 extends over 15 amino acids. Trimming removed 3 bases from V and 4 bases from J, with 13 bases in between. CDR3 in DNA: TGTGCCAGTAGTATCATGGGTCAGGCATACAATGAGCAGTTCTTC. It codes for CASSIMGQAYNEQFF.

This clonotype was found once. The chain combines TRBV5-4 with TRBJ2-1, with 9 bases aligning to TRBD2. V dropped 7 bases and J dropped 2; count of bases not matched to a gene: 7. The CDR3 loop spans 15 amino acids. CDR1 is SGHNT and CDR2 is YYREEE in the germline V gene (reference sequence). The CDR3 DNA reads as TGTGCCAGCCGCATGCGGGGGGGAACCTACAATGAGCAGTTCTTC. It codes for CASRMRGGTYNEQFF.

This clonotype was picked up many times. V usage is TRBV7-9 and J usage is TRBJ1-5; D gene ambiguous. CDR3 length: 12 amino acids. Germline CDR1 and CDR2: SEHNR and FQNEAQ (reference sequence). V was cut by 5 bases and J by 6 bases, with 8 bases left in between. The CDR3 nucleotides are TGTGCCAGCAGCGCCCCCGGTCAGCCCCAGCATTTT. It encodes CASSAPGQPQHF.

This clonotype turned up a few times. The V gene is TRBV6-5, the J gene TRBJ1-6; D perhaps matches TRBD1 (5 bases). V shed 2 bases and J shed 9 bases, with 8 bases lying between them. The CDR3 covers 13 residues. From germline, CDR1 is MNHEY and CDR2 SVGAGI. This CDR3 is CASSYRGSSPLHF. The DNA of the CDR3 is TGTGCCAGCAGTTACAGGGGTAGTTCACCCCTCCACTTT.

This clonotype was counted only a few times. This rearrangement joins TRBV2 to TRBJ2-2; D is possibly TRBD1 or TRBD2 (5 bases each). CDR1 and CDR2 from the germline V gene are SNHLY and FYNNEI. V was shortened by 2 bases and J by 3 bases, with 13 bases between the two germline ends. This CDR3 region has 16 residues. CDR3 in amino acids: CASSEWVGDDTGELFF. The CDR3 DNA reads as TGTGCCAGCAGTGAATGGGTAGGGGACGACACCGGGGAGCTGTTTTTT. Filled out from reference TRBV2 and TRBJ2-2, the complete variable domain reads EPEVTQTPSHQVTQMGQEVILRCVPISNHLYFYWYRQILGQKVEFLVSFYNNEISEKSEIFDDQFSVERPDGSNFTLKIRSTKLEDSAMYFCASSEWVGDDTGELFFGEGSRLTVL.

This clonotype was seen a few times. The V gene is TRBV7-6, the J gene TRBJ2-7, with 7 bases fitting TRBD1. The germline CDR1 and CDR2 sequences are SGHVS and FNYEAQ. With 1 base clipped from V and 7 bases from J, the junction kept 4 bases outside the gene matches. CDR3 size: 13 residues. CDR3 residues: CASSLVPRGEQYF. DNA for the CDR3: TGTGCCAGCAGCTTAGTCCCCAGGGGGGAGCAGTACTTC.

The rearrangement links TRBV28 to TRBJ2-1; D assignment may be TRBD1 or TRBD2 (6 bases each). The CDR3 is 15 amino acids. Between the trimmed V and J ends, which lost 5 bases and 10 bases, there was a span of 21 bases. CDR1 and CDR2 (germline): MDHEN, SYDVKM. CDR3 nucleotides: TGTGCCAGCAGTCCGAAAGGCTGGGGGGCCCTCGAGCAGTTCTTC. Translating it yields CASSPKGWGALEQFF.

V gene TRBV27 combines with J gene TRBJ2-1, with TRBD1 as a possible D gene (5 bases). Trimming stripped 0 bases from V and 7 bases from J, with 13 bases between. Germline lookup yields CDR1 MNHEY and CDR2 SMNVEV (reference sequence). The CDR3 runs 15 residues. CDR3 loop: CASSLSGASGNEQFF. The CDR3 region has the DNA TGTGCCAGCAGTTTATCAGGGGCGAGTGGAAATGAGCAGTTCTTC.

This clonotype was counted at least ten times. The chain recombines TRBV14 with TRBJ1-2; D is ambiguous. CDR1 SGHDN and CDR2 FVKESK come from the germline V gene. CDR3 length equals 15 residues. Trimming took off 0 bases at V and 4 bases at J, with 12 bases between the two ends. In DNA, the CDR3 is TGTGCCAGCAGCCAAGATTTGGGAGGGTCCTATGGCTACACCTTC. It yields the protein CASSQDLGGSYGYTF.

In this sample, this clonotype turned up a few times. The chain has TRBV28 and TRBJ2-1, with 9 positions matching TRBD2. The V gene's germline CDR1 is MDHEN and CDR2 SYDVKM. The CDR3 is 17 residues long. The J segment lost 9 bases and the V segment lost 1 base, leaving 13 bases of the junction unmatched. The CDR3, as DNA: TGTGCCAGCAGTTTATCCCAGACTAGCGGTTTTCTCGGTGAGCAGTTCTTC. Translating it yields CASSLSQTSGFLGEQFF.

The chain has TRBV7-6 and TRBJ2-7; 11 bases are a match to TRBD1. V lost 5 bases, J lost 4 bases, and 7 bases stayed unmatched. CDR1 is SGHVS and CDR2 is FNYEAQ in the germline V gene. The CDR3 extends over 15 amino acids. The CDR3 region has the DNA TGTGCCAGCAGCCCATACCGGGACAGGGGGTACGAGCAGTACTTC. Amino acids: CASSPYRDRGYEQYF. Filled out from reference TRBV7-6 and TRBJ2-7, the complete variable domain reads GAGVSQSPRYKVTKRGQDVALRCDPISGHVSLYWYRQALGQGPEFLTYFNYEAQQDKSGLPNDRFSAERPEGSISTLTIQRTEQRDSAMYRCASSPYRDRGYEQYFGPGTRLTVT.

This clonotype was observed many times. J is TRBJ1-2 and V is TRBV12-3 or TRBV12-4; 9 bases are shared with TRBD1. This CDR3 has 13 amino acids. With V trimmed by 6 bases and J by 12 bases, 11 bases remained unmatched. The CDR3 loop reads CASSNPGQGEDTF. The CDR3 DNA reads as TGTGCCAGCAGCAATCCGGGACAGGGAGAGGACACCTTC.

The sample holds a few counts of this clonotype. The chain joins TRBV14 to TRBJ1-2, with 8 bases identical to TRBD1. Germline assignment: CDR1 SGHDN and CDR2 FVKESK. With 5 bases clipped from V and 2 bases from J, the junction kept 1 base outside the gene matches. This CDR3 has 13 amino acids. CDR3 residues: CASSRDRNYGYTF. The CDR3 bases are TGTGCCAGCAGCAGGGACAGGAACTATGGCTACACCTTC.

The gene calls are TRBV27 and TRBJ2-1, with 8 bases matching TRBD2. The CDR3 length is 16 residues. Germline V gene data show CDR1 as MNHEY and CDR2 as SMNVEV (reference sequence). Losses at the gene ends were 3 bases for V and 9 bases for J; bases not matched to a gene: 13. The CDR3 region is CASSFDSLAGGTEQFF. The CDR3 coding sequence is TGTGCCAGCAGTTTCGATTCGCTTGCGGGGGGCACTGAGCAGTTCTTC.

CDR3 sequence reads: CASRWGGPHNEQFF. The CDR3 DNA follows: TGCGCCAGCAGGTGGGGAGGTCCCCACAATGAGCAGTTCTTC. V is TRBV5-1 and J is TRBJ2-1; TRBD2 is a possible D gene (6 bases). Trimming took off 5 bases at V and 5 bases at J, with 14 bases between the two ends. Per the germline V gene, CDR1 is SGHRS and CDR2 is YFSETQ. This CDR3 contains 14 residues.

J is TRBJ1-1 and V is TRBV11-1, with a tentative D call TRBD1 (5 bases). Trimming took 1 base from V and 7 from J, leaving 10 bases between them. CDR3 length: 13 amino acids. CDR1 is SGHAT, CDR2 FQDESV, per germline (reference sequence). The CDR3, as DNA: TGTGCCAGCAGCTTAGTATCGACAGATGAAGCTTTCTTT. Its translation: CASSLVSTDEAFF. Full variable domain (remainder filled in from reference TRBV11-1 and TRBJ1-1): EAEVAQSPRYKITEKSQAVAFWCDPISGHATLYWYRQILGQGPELLVQFQDESVVDDSQLPKDRFSAERLKGVDSTLKIQPAELGDSAMYLCASSLVSTDEAFFGQGTRLTVV.

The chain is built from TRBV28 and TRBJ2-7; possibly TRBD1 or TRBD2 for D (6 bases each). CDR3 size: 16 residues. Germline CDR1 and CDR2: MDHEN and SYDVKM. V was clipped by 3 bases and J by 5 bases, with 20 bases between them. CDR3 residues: CASSFEGGPPLDEQYF. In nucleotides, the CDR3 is TGTGCCAGCAGTTTTGAGGGGGGCCCTCCATTGGACGAGCAGTACTTC.

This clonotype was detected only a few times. In DNA form, the CDR3 reads TGTGCCAGCAGCCCCGGGCCCCGGGGCCACGAGCAGTACTTC. Amino acids: CASSPGPRGHEQYF. The chain uses TRBV14 and TRBJ2-7; D might be TRBD1 or TRBD2, each matching 5 bases. The ends were cut back, 4 bases at V and 5 bases at J, with 15 bases in the middle. CDR3 length: 14 amino acids. Germline CDR1 reads SGHDN; CDR2 reads FVKESK.

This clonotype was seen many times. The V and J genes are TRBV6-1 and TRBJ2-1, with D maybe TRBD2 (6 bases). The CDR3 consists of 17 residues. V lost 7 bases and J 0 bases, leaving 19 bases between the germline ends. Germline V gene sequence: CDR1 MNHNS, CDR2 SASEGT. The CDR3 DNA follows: TGTGCCAGCACCCAGTGGGGGGTGACAAGCTCCTACAATGAGCAGTTCTTC. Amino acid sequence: CASTQWGVTSSYNEQFF.

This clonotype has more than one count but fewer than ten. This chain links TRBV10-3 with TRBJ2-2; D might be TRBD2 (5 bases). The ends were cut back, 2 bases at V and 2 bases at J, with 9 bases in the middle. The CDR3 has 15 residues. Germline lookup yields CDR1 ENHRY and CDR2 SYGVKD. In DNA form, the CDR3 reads TGTGCCATCAGTGAGAACCTAGCCAACACCGGGGAGCTGTTTTTT. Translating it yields CAISENLANTGELFF.

DNA of the CDR3: TGCAGTGCTACAGGCCTCCAGGGAGAAAAACTGTTTTTT. Translation: CSATGLQGEKLFF. The chain has TRBV20-1 and TRBJ1-4, with a weak D call TRBD1 (5 bases). V gave up 4 bases and J gave up 8 bases, with 14 bases separating them. Germline V lookup: CDR1 DFQATT, CDR2 SNEGSKA (reference sequence). The CDR3 length is 13 residues.

CDR3 nucleotide sequence: TGTGCCACCAGTGAAAGCGGGGGCCTCACAGATACGCAGTATTTT. Translation gives CATSESGGLTDTQYF. V gene TRBV24-1 combines with J gene TRBJ2-3; TRBD2 aligns across 8 bases. The junction had 4 bases not matched to a gene; V was cut back by 4 bases and J by 2 bases. The V gene's germline CDR1 is KGHDR and CDR2 SFDVKD. This CDR3 has 15 amino acids.

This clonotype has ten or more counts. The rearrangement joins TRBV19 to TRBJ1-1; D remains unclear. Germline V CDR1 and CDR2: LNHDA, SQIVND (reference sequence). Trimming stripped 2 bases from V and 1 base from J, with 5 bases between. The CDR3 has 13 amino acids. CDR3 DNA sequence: TGTGCCAGTAGTATAAGCCGGAACACTGAAGCTTTCTTT. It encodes CASSISRNTEAFF.